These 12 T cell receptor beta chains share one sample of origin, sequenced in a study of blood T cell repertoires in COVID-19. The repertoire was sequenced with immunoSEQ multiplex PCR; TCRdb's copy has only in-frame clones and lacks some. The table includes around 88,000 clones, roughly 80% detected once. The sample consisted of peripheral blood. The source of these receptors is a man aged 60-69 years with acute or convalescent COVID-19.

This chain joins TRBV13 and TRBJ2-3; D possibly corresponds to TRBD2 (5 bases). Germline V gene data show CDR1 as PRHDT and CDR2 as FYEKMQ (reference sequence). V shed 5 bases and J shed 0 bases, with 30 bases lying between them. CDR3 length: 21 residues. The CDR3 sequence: CASSRPEEAPEPFLSTDTQYF. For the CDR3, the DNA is TGTGCCAGCAGCCGGCCCGAGGAGGCCCCCGAACCCTTCCTTAGCACAGATACGCAGTATTTT.

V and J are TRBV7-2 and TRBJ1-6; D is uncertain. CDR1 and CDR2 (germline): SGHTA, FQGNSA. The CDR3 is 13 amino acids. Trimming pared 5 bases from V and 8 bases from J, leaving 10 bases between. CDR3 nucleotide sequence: TGTGCCAGCAGCCTAGAGAGGTATTCACCCCTCCACTTT. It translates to CASSLERYSPLHF.

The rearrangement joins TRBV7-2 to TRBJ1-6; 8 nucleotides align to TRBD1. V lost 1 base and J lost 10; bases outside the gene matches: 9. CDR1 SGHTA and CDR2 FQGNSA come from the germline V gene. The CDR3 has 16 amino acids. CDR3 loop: CASSLGTGLRSSPLHF. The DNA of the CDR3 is TGTGCCAGCAGCTTAGGGACAGGGCTGCGTAGCTCACCCCTCCACTTT.

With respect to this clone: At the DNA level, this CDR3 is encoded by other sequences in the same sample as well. Here the CDR3 reads CASSFGGNTEAFF. DNA of the CDR3: TGTGCCAGCAGTTTCGGGGGGAACACTGAAGCTTTCTTT. The chain carries TRBV12-3 or TRBV12-4 and TRBJ1-1, with D maybe TRBD1 (5 bases). Trimming left V 3 bases short and J 1 base short, with 6 bases between. The CDR3 spans 13 residues.

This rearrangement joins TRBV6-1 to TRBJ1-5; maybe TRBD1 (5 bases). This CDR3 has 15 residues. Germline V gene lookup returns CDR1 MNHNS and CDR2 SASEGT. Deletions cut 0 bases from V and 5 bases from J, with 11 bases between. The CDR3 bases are TGTGCCAGCAGTGAAGCGGATGACAGTTATCAGCCCCAGCATTTT. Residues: CASSEADDSYQPQHF.

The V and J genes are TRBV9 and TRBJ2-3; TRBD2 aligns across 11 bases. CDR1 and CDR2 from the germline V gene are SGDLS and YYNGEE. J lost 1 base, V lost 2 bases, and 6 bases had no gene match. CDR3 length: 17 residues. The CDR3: CASSVTSGSSRTDTQYF. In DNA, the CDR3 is TGTGCCAGCAGCGTCACTAGCGGGAGTTCGCGCACAGATACGCAGTATTTT. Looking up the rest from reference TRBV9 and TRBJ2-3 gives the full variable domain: DSGVTQTPKHLITATGQRVTLRCSPRSGDLSVYWYQQSLDQGLQFLIQYYNGEERAKGNILERFSAQQFPDLHSELNLSSLELGDSALYFCASSVTSGSSRTDTQYFGPGTRLTVL.

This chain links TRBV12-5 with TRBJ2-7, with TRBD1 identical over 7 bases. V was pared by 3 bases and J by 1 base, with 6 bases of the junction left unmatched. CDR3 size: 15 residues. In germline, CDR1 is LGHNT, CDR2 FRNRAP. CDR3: CASGFRDRFSYEQYF. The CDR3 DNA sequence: TGTGCTAGTGGTTTCCGGGACAGATTTTCCTACGAGCAGTACTTC.

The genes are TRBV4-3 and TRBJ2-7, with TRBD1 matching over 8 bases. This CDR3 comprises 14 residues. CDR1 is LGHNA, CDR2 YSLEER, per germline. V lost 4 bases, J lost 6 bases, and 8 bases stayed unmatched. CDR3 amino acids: CASSLYRGSGEQYF. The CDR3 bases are TGCGCCAGCAGCCTATACAGGGGGTCGGGCGAGCAGTACTTC.

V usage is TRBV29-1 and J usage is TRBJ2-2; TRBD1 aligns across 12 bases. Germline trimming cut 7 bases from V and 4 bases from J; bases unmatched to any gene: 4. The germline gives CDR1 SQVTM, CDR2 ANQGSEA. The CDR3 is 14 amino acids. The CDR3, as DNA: TGCAGCGGGGGACAGGGGGCCCGCACCGGGGAGCTGTTTTTT. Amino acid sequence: CSGGQGARTGELFF.

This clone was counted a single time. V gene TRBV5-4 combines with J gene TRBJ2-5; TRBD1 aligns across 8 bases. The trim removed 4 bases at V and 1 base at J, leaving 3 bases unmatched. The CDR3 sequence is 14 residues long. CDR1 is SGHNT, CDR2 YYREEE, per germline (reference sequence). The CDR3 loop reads CASSLTGAQETQYF. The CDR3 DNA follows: TGTGCCAGCAGCCTGACAGGGGCCCAAGAGACCCAGTACTTC. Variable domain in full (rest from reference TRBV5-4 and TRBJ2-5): ETGVTQSPTHLIKTRGQQVTLRCSSQSGHNTVSWYQQALGQGPQFIFQYYREEENGRGNFPPRFSGLQFPNYSSELNVNALELDDSALYLCASSLTGAQETQYFGPGTRLLVL.

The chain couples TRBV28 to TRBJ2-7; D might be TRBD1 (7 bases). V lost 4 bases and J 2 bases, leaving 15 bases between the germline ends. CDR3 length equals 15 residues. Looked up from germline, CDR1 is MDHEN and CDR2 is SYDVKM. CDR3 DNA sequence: TGTGCCAGCAGTTCAGGCGGGACAGAGGCCTACGAGCAGTACTTC. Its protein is CASSSGGTEAYEQYF.

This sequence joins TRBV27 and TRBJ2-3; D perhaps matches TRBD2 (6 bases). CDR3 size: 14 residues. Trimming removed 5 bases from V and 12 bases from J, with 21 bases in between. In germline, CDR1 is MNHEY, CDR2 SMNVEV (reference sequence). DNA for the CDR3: TGTGCCAGCAGTCCGACCCCCACCGGGACTTTTCAGTATTTT. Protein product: CASSPTPTGTFQYF.